Presented here are 9 T cell receptor beta chains from one specimen sequenced in a study of shared clonotypes between healthy human individuals. Data came from immunoSEQ multiplex PCR; TCRdb stores just in-frame clones and leaves some out. The sample lists roughly 1,500,000 clones; nearly 99% were seen once. Sequencing input: naive CD4+ T cells sorted from blood. Subset in this sample: CD45RA+ positively selected. The receptor source for this set is a man aged 25-45 years in good health.

The J gene is TRBJ1-5, the V gene TRBV10-2, with 8 nucleotides matching TRBD1. V lost 3 bases, J lost 4 bases, and 5 bases stayed unmatched. The CDR3 length is 15 residues. Germline CDR1 reads WSHSY; CDR2 reads SAAADI. The CDR3 bases are TGCGCCAGCAGTGAATCGGACAGGGTAAATCAGCCCCAGCATTTT. Translation gives CASSESDRVNQPQHF.

The V and J genes are TRBV29-1 and TRBJ2-5, with a tentative D call TRBD1 (5 bases). The CDR3 has 14 residues. From germline, CDR1 is SQVTM and CDR2 ANQGSEA. V dropped 0 bases and J dropped 3 bases, with 11 bases sitting between them. CDR3 in amino acids: CSVEDQAREETQYF. DNA for the CDR3: TGCAGCGTTGAAGATCAGGCCAGGGAAGAGACCCAGTACTTC.

With respect to this clone: Sequence at one end of the junction differs from germline and may be a read error. The V and J genes are TRBV7-2 and TRBJ2-1, with 7 bases fitting TRBD1. CDR3 length equals 12 residues. The germline gives CDR1 SGHTA, CDR2 FQGNSA. The CDR3 DNA sequence: TGTGCCAGCAGCTTACCGACAGGGTGGAAGATCTTC. It encodes CASSLPTGWKIF.

V is TRBV5-1 and J is TRBJ2-3; 11 bases map to TRBD2. There are 15 residues in the CDR3. Germline V gene sequence: CDR1 SGHRS, CDR2 YFSETQ. Trimming removed 4 bases from V and 4 bases from J; junction bases left unmatched: 5. CDR3 loop: CASSHGTSGPDTQYF. CDR3 nucleotides: TGCGCCAGCAGCCACGGGACTAGCGGCCCAGATACGCAGTATTTT.

The rearrangement uses TRBV28 and TRBJ2-7; 11 nucleotides agree with TRBD2. The germline gives CDR1 MDHEN, CDR2 SYDVKM. This CDR3 spans 17 amino acids. Unmatched junction bases numbered 13, after V lost 6 bases and J lost 3 bases. The CDR3 region is CASRSGGLAGRVYEQYF. The CDR3 DNA reads as TGTGCCAGCAGATCTGGAGGACTAGCGGGTAGGGTCTACGAGCAGTACTTC. Together with reference TRBV28 and TRBJ2-7, the CDR3 gives the full variable domain: DVKVTQSSRYLVKRTGEKVFLECVQDMDHENMFWYRQDPGLGLRLIYFSYDVKMKEKGDIPEGYSVSREKKERFSLILESASTNQTSMYLCASRSGGLAGRVYEQYFGPGTRLTVT.

This chain uses TRBV5-1 with TRBJ2-3, with TRBD1 matching over 8 bases. Germline CDR1 is SGHRS and CDR2 is YFSETQ. CDR3 length equals 15 residues. Losses at the gene ends were 4 bases for V and 1 base for J; bases not matched to a gene: 5. The CDR3 sequence: CASSRQGSGTDTQYF. The CDR3 nucleotides are TGCGCCAGCAGCCGACAGGGGTCCGGCACAGATACGCAGTATTTT.

V gene TRBV6-6 combines with J gene TRBJ1-1, with D perhaps TRBD1 (6 bases). Trimming removed 9 bases from V and 4 bases from J, with 18 bases in between. There are 14 residues in the CDR3. CDR1 is MNHNY and CDR2 is SVGAGI in the germline V gene (reference sequence). In nucleotides, the CDR3 is TGTGCCAGTACAGCCGGGGGGCAGGGCACTGAAGCTTTCTTT. Its protein product is CASTAGGQGTEAFF.

The rearrangement links TRBV30 to TRBJ1-5; no definite D call. CDR3 length: 12 amino acids. Germline CDR1 reads GTSNPN; CDR2 reads SVGIG (reference sequence). V lost 2 bases and J 6 bases, leaving 8 bases between the germline ends. The CDR3 region has the DNA TGTGCCTGGAGTACCGTGGGTCAGCCCCAGCATTTT. It is translated as CAWSTVGQPQHF.

The count of this clone is one. The J gene is TRBJ2-7, the V gene TRBV7-2, with TRBD2 matching 10 bases. There are 18 residues in the CDR3. Per the germline V gene, CDR1 is SGHTA and CDR2 is FQGNSA. Trimming cost V 5 bases and J 6 bases; bases outside gene matches: 19. This chain's CDR3 is CASSRLEGTSVSLAEQYF. The CDR3 DNA reads TGTGCCAGCAGCCGCCTGGAAGGGACTAGCGTTTCCTTGGCCGAGCAGTACTTC.